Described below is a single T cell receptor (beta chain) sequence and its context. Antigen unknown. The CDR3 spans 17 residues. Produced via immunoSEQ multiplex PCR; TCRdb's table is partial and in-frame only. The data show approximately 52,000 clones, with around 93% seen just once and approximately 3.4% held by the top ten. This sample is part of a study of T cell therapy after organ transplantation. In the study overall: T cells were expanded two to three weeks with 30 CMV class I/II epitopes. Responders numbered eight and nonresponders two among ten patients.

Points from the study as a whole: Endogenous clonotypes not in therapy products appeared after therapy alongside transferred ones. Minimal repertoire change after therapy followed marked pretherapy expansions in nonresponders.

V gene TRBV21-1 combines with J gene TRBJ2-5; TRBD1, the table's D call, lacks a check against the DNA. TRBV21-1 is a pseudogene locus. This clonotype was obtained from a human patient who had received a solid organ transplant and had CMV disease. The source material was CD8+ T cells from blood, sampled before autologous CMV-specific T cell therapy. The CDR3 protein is CASSTRDRRWYQETQYF. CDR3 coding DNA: TGTGCCAGCAGCACTCGGGACAGGCGGTGGTACCAAGAGACCCAGTACTTC.